Listed here are 20 T cell receptor beta chains from one sample, sequenced in a study of blood T cell repertoires in COVID-19. Sequencing was performed with immunoSEQ multiplex PCR; in TCRdb, only in-frame clones are kept and a portion is missing. The table includes under 250,000 clones, 86% detected once. The source material was peripheral blood. The receptor source for this set is a man aged 50 to 60 with COVID-19, enrolled during active disease.

The chain is built from TRBV27 and TRBJ2-7; 7 positions match TRBD1. The germline V gene encodes CDR1 MNHEY and CDR2 SMNVEV (reference sequence). The CDR3 is 15 residues long. The V segment lost 6 bases and the J segment 5 bases; nucleotides outside the gene matches: 13. Written as DNA, the CDR3 is TGTGCCAGCAGGTCCCCCGGGACAGCAAAGCACGAGCAGTACTTC. Translating it yields CASRSPGTAKHEQYF.

V usage is TRBV6-5 and J usage is TRBJ2-2; D is unclear. With 6 bases removed from V and 2 bases from J, the gap between germline ends came to 7 bases. Germline V gene sequence: CDR1 MNHEY, CDR2 SVGAGI. The CDR3 runs to 13 residues. The CDR3 loop is CASRSKNTGELFF. In DNA, the CDR3 is TGTGCCAGCAGATCTAAAAACACCGGGGAGCTGTTTTTT.

This chain links TRBV12-3 or TRBV12-4 with TRBJ1-2, with D possibly being TRBD1 (5 bases). The CDR3 is 13 amino acids. Trimming left V 5 bases short and J 8 bases short, with 15 bases between. The CDR3 nucleotides are TGTGCCAGCAGTCCCCTCATGGAGGGGGGCTACACCTTC. Protein sequence: CASSPLMEGGYTF.

The CDR3: CASTPRGTDTQYF. The CDR3 DNA sequence: TGTGCCAGCACCCCTCGTGGCACAGATACGCAGTATTTT. This chain connects TRBV6-6 to TRBJ2-3; D is unclear. Trimming removed 7 bases from V and 1 base from J, with 9 bases in between. This CDR3 spans 13 amino acids. CDR1 and CDR2 (germline): MNHNY, SVGAGI (reference sequence).

This clone has just a few counts. The CDR3 DNA sequence: TGTGCCAGCAGTTACCCAGGGACAGCTGGAAACACCATATATTTT. It codes for CASSYPGTAGNTIYF. The chain links TRBV6-6 to TRBJ1-3, with 7 bases fitting TRBD1. The V and J ends lost 2 bases and 2 bases, in that order; junction bases with no gene match: 3. Germline CDR1 is MNHNY and CDR2 is SVGAGI (reference sequence). CDR3 length: 15 residues.

This chain connects TRBV7-9 to TRBJ2-3, with TRBD1 identical over 7 bases. There are 16 residues in the CDR3. Germline lookup yields CDR1 SEHNR and CDR2 FQNEAQ (reference sequence). V trimming: 5 bases; J trimming: 2 bases; junction bases outside the gene matches: 10. CDR3 loop: CASSPHGDRATDTQYF. The CDR3 DNA sequence: TGTGCCAGCAGCCCCCACGGCGACAGGGCCACAGATACGCAGTATTTT. Complete variable domain (other parts from reference TRBV7-9 and TRBJ2-3): DTGVSQNPRHKITKRGQNVTFRCDPISEHNRLYWYRQTLGQGPEFLTYFQNEAQLEKSRLLSDRFSAERPKGSFSTLEIQRTEQGDSAMYLCASSPHGDRATDTQYFGPGTRLTVL.

This rearrangement joins TRBV3-1 (or the pseudogene TRBV3-2) to TRBJ1-5, with unresolved D. Deletions cut 5 bases from V and 5 bases from J, with 10 bases between. Germline V gene lookup returns CDR1 LGHDT and CDR2 YNNKEL (reference sequence). The CDR3 has 13 amino acids. CDR3 loop: CASSSTVDQPQHF. The DNA for the CDR3 is TGTGCCAGCAGCTCCACGGTGGATCAGCCCCAGCATTTT.

This chain uses TRBV11-2 with TRBJ1-1; 7 nucleotides agree with TRBD1. J gave up 1 base and V 3 bases, and 14 bases lay outside the gene matches. The CDR3 is 18 residues long. Germline V gene lookup returns CDR1 SGHAT and CDR2 FQNNGV. CDR3 in amino acids: CASSFSPGQPLANTEAFF. As DNA, the CDR3 is TGTGCCAGCAGCTTTTCCCCGGGACAGCCTCTGGCGAACACTGAAGCTTTCTTT.

The chain uses TRBV19 and TRBJ2-3, with 13 positions matching TRBD2. Germline CDR1 is LNHDA and CDR2 is SQIVND (reference sequence). The J segment lost 4 bases and the V segment lost 0 bases, leaving 4 bases of the junction unmatched. The CDR3 length is 17 residues. CDR3 DNA sequence: TGTGCCAGTAGTATAGACTGGACTAGCGGGAGCCCAGATACGCAGTATTTT. It encodes CASSIDWTSGSPDTQYF. The entire variable domain, with the rest obtained from reference TRBV19 and TRBJ2-3, is as follows: DGGITQSPKYLFRKEGQNVTLSCEQNLNHDAMYWYRQDPGQGLRLIYYSQIVNDFQKGDIAEGYSVSREKKESFPLTVTSAQKNPTAFYLCASSIDWTSGSPDTQYFGPGTRLTVL.

The V gene is TRBV14, the J gene TRBJ2-7; 7 nucleotides match TRBD1. Unmatched junction bases numbered 9, after V lost 3 bases and J lost 4 bases. The CDR3 has 15 residues. Germline CDR1 is SGHDN and CDR2 is FVKESK. In DNA form, the CDR3 reads TGTGCCAGCAGCCATATTACGGGACAGAGATACGAGCAGTACTTC. It codes for CASSHITGQRYEQYF.

The chain uses TRBV12-3 or TRBV12-4 and TRBJ1-2, with a weak D call TRBD1 (5 bases). CDR3 length: 12 amino acids. V was shortened by 7 bases and J by 8 bases, with 14 bases between the two germline ends. CDR3 DNA sequence: TGTGCCAGCACCCTAGCGGGGGTCGGCTACACCTTC. This codes for CASTLAGVGYTF.

The chain links TRBV2 to TRBJ1-2, with 10 bases identical to TRBD1. The CDR3 has 15 residues. J lost 5 bases, V lost 5 bases, and 8 bases had no gene match. Germline assignment: CDR1 SNHLY and CDR2 FYNNEI. This chain's CDR3 is CASSSPGQGIYGYTF. CDR3 DNA: TGTGCCAGCAGTTCACCGGGACAGGGGATTTATGGCTACACCTTC.

Only one count was recorded for this clone. This rearrangement joins TRBV11-2 to TRBJ2-7, with a weak D call TRBD2 (5 bases). Germline V gene lookup returns CDR1 SGHAT and CDR2 FQNNGV. The CDR3 runs to 15 residues. Trimming pared 5 bases from V and 0 bases from J, leaving 14 bases between. The DNA for the CDR3 is TGTGCCAGCAGCGTGGACTTTCTTAGCTCCTACGAGCAGTACTTC. It is translated as CASSVDFLSSYEQYF.

The gene calls are TRBV7-3 and TRBJ1-1, with a weak D call TRBD1 (5 bases). Germline V gene lookup returns CDR1 SGHTA and CDR2 FQGTGA. This CDR3 has 14 residues. V was clipped by 0 bases and J by 3 bases, with 8 bases between them. CDR3: CASSLTFRDTEAFF. In DNA, the CDR3 is TGTGCCAGCAGCTTAACGTTCAGGGACACTGAAGCTTTCTTT.

The rearrangement joins TRBV28 to TRBJ2-7; the match to TRBD1 covers 10 bases. After removal of 7 bases from V and 2 bases from J, the junction contained 8 bases not matched to a gene. Germline loops: CDR1 MDHEN, CDR2 SYDVKM. This CDR3 has 15 amino acids. The CDR3: CASIPRGTGAYEQYF. In DNA form, the CDR3 reads TGTGCCAGCATCCCAAGGGGGACAGGGGCCTACGAGCAGTACTTC.

J is TRBJ2-7 and V is TRBV23-1, with 7 bases that match TRBD1. TRBV23-1 is recorded as an ORF, its role being uncertain. The CDR3 extends over 16 amino acids. With 0 bases clipped from V and 0 bases from J, the junction kept 5 bases outside the gene matches. The CDR3 region has the DNA TGCGCCAGCAGTCAATCTAAGGGGGCGTCCTCCTACGAGCAGTACTTC. Translation: CASSQSKGASSYEQYF.

V and J are TRBV5-4 and TRBJ2-5; 9 positions agree with TRBD2. Trimming cost V 6 bases and J 3 bases; bases outside gene matches: 9. This CDR3 has 15 residues. The V gene's germline CDR1 is SGHNT and CDR2 YYREEE (reference sequence). As DNA, the CDR3 is TGTGCCAGCACCGCCCCTGCGGGAGGGGAAGAGACCCAGTACTTC. It specifies CASTAPAGGEETQYF.

This chain uses TRBV4-1 with TRBJ2-1; 7 nucleotides match TRBD1. The CDR3 contains 14 residues. Germline CDR1 reads MGHRA; CDR2 reads YSYEKL. After removal of 3 bases from V and 8 bases from J, the junction contained 7 bases not matched to a gene. In DNA form, the CDR3 reads TGCGCCAGCAGCCAGCCGACAGGGTTGGATGAGCAGTTCTTC. This sequence encodes CASSQPTGLDEQFF.

The chain combines TRBV5-5 with TRBJ1-6; TRBD1 might be the D (5 bases). CDR1 is SGHKS and CDR2 is YYEKEE in the germline V gene (reference sequence). CDR3 size: 17 residues. Trimming took off 4 bases at V and 0 bases at J, with 14 bases between the two ends. The CDR3 coding sequence is TGTGCCAGCAGCGAGGACCTTACAGGCTCCTATAATTCACCCCTCCACTTT. The encoded protein is CASSEDLTGSYNSPLHF.

This chain uses TRBV24-1 with TRBJ1-5, with 8 bases that match TRBD1. The CDR3 consists of 14 residues. Germline assignment: CDR1 KGHDR and CDR2 SFDVKD. Losses at the gene ends were 7 bases for V and 3 bases for J; bases not matched to a gene: 4. As DNA, the CDR3 is TGTGCCACCAGAGGGACAGGCGACAATCAGCCCCAGCATTTT. Its translation is CATRGTGDNQPQHF.